The source of this TCR beta chain is a study of blood T cell repertoires in COVID-19. The method was immunoSEQ multiplex PCR; TCRdb's version includes in-frame clones alone and lacks a portion of them. The sample shows 200,000 to 250,000 clones, 70% to 90% of them seen only once. CDR1 is LGHDT, CDR2 YNNKEL, per germline (reference sequence). The germline V and J ends were trimmed by 2 bases and 0 bases, with 14 bases remaining between them. The CDR3 loop spans 17 amino acids. V and J are TRBV3-1 (or the pseudogene TRBV3-2) and TRBJ1-3, with D unresolved. The sequence came from a woman in her seventies with COVID-19, enrolled during active disease. Sequenced input: peripheral blood. The CDR3 nucleotides are TGTGCCAGCAGCCAATTGCGCGGGCAATACTCTGGAAACACCATATATTTT. It is translated as CASSQLRGQYSGNTIYF.